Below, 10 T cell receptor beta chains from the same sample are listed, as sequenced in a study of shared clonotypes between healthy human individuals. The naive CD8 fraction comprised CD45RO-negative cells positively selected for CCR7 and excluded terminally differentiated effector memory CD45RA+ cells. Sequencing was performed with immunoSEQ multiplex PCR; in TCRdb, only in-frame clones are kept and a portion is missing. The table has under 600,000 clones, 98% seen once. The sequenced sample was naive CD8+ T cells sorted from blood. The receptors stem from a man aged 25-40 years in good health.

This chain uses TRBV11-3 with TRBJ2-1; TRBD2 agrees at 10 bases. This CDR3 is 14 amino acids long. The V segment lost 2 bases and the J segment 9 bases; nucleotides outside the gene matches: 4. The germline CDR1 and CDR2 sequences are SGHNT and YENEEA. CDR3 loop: CASSLTSGKAEQFF. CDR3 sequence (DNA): TGTGCCAGCAGCTTAACTAGCGGGAAAGCTGAGCAGTTCTTC.

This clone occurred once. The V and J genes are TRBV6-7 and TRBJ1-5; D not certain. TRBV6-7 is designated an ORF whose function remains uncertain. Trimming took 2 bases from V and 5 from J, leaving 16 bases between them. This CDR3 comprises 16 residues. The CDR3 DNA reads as TGTGCCAGCAGTTACCCCGACCTACGTGGTGATCAGCCCCAGCATTTT. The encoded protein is CASSYPDLRGDQPQHF.

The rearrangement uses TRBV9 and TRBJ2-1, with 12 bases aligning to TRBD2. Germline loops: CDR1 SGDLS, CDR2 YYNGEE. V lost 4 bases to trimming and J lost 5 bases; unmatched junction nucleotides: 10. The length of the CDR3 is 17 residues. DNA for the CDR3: TGTGCCAGCAGCCTTTACCCCTGGACTAGCGGGAACAATGAGCAGTTCTTC. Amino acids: CASSLYPWTSGNNEQFF.

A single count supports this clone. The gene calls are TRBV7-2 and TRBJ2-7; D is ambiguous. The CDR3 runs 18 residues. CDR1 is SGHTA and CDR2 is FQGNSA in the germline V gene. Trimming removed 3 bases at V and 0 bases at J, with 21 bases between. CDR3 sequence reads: CASSFEGRGSGSSYEQYF. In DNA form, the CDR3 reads TGTGCCAGCAGCTTCGAAGGCCGTGGGTCAGGAAGCTCCTACGAGCAGTACTTC.

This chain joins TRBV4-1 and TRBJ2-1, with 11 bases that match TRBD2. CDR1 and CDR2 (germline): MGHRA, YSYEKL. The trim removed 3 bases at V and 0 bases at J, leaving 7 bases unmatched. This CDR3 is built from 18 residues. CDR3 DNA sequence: TGCGCCAGCAGCCAGGGGACTAGCGGTTTTAGCTCCTACAATGAGCAGTTCTTC. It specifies CASSQGTSGFSSYNEQFF.

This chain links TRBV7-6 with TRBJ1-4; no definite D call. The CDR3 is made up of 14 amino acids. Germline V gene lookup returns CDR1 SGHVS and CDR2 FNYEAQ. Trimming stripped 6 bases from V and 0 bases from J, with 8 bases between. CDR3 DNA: TGTGCCAGCAGTCACTATGCAACTAATGAAAAACTGTTTTTT. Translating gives CASSHYATNEKLFF.

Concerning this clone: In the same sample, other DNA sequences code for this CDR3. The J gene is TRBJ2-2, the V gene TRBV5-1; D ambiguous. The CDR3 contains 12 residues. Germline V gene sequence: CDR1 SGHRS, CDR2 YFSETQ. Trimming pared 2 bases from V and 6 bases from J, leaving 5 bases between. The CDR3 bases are TGCGCCAGCAGCTTTAGCTCCGGGGAGCTGTTTTTT. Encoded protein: CASSFSSGELFF.

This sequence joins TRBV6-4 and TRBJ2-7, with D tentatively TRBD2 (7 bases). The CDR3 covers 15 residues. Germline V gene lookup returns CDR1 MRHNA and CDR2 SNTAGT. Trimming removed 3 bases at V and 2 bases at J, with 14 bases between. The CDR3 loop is CASSESWGGPYEQYF. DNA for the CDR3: TGTGCCAGCAGTGAATCATGGGGGGGCCCCTACGAGCAGTACTTC.

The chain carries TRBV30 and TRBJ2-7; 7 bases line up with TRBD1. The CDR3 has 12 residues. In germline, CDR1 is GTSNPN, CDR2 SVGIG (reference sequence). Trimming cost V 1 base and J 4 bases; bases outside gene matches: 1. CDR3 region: CAWSGQGYEQYF. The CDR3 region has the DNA TGTGCCTGGAGTGGACAGGGTTACGAGCAGTACTTC.

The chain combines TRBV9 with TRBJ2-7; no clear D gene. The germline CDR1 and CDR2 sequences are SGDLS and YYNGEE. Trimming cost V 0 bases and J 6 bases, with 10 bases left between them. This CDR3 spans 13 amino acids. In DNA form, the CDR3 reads TGTGCCAGCAGCGTAGAAGGGTTGAGCGAGCAGTACTTC. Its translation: CASSVEGLSEQYF.